Below, 10 T cell receptor beta chains from the same sample are listed, as sequenced in a study of blood T cells in healthy people across ages. The second PCR ran 7 to 11 cycles with a sample-barcoded 5' primer and J-beta primers. TCRdb recomputed calls from the 5' RACE reads with MiXCR, one row per CDR3 protein. The sample lists around 800,000 distinct CDR3 sequences; around 43% were seen once. The specimen was blood. The receptors were gathered from a man between 60 and 75 years old in good health.

This chain uses TRBV24-1 with TRBJ2-3, with TRBD2 matching over 9 bases. The CDR3 sequence is 16 residues long. The germline gives CDR1 KGHDR, CDR2 SFDVKD. Trimming removed 5 bases from V and 9 bases from J; junction bases left unmatched: 14. In DNA, the CDR3 is TGTGCCACCAGTGGTAACATAGCGGGGGTTAAGGGAACGCAGTATTTT. As protein: CATSGNIAGVKGTQYF.

This chain connects TRBV15 to TRBJ2-7; either TRBD1 or TRBD2 may fit D (5 bases each). CDR1 LNHNV and CDR2 YYDKDF come from the germline V gene (reference sequence). V lost 5 bases, J lost 10 bases, and 18 bases lay in between. This CDR3 is built from 13 residues. The CDR3 bases are TGTGCCACCAGCCCTCCTCCGATGGGGGACCAGTACTTC. The encoded protein is CATSPPPMGDQYF.

The V gene is TRBV27, the J gene TRBJ1-4; weak D call: TRBD1 (5 bases). V lost 5 bases to trimming and J lost 8 bases, with 15 bases between them. Germline CDR1 MNHEY, CDR2 SMNVEV (reference sequence). The CDR3 extends over 14 amino acids. CDR3 DNA: TGTGCCAGCAGTCCGGGCAGGGCGGGGGAAAAACTGTTTTTT. Its protein is CASSPGRAGEKLFF. The whole variable domain, filled in from reference TRBV27 and TRBJ1-4, reads EAQVTQNPRYLITVTGKKLTVTCSQNMNHEYMSWYRQDPGLGLRQIYYSMNVEVTDKGDVPEGYKVSRKEKRNFPLILESPSPNQTSLYFCASSPGRAGEKLFFGSGTQLSVL.

This chain joins TRBV20-1 and TRBJ2-1; 9 nucleotides line up with TRBD1. The CDR3 sequence is 14 residues long. The ends lost 4 bases at V and 3 bases at J; junction bases unmatched: 4. Germline values: CDR1 DFQATT, CDR2 SNEGSKA (reference sequence). Here the CDR3 reads CSAKGQGFYNEQFF. The CDR3 DNA follows: TGCAGTGCTAAGGGACAGGGATTCTACAATGAGCAGTTCTTC.

The V call is TRBV2, the J call TRBJ2-5, with 9 positions matching TRBD2. The end of the DNA fits TRBJ2-7 better, so the J call may be wrong. The CDR3 length is 13 residues. Germline V gene sequence: CDR1 SNHLY, CDR2 FYNNEI. The CDR3 reads CASIGLARNEQYF. CDR3 nucleotides: TGTGCCAGCATAGGACTAGCGAGGAACGAGCAGTACTTC.

This clonotype has more than one count but fewer than ten. The chain carries TRBV10-3 and TRBJ1-2, with D uncertain. V lost 2 bases, J lost 0 bases, and 4 bases lay in between. The germline CDR1 and CDR2 sequences are ENHRY and SYGVKD. This CDR3 contains 13 residues. CDR3 protein: CAISEETNYGYTF. CDR3 nucleotides: TGTGCCATCAGTGAGGAGACTAACTATGGCTACACCTTC.

The chain uses TRBV7-8 and TRBJ2-1; tentative D call: TRBD2 (5 bases). Trimming took 5 bases from V and 4 from J, leaving 21 bases between them. This CDR3 is 17 amino acids long. Germline loops: CDR1 SGHVS, CDR2 FQNEAQ. The CDR3 here is CASSQRTREMGYNEQFF. DNA of the CDR3: TGTGCCAGCAGCCAGCGTACTAGGGAAATGGGATACAATGAGCAGTTCTTC.

V and J are TRBV7-2 and TRBJ2-5, with 7 nucleotides matching TRBD1. Losses at the gene ends were 8 bases for V and 11 bases for J; bases not matched to a gene: 17. The germline V gene encodes CDR1 SGHTA and CDR2 FQGNSA. The CDR3 has 14 amino acids. The CDR3 here is CASSVTGASNEQYF. CDR3 bases: TGTGCCAGCTCCGTTACAGGGGCCAGCAATGAGCAGTACTTC. Full variable domain (rest looked up from reference TRBV7-2 and TRBJ2-5): GAGVSQSPSNKVTEKGKDVELRCDPISGHTALYWYRQSLGQGLEFLIYFQGNSAPDKSGLPSDRFSAERTGGSVSTLTIQRTQQEDSAVYLCASSVTGASNEQYFGPGTRLLVL.

The rearrangement uses TRBV3-1 and TRBJ1-6, with D uncertain. Germline V gene data show CDR1 as LGHDT and CDR2 as YNNKEL (reference sequence). The V and J ends lost 4 bases and 7 bases respectively, with 11 bases between them. CDR3 length equals 14 residues. This CDR3 reads CASSPEMGNSPLHF. The CDR3 nucleotides read TGTGCCAGCAGCCCGGAAATGGGGAATTCACCCCTCCACTTT. Full variable domain (rest looked up from reference TRBV3-1 and TRBJ1-6): DTAVSQTPKYLVTQMGNDKSIKCEQNLGHDTMYWYKQDSKKFLKIMFSYNNKELIINETVPNRFSPKSPDKAHLNLHINSLELGDSAVYFCASSPEMGNSPLHFGNGTRLTVT.

In regard to this clonotype: Sequence at one end of the junction differs from germline and may be a read error. The CDR3 loop reads CAGRKHGTSGDNEQFF. The DNA of the CDR3 is TGTGCCGGCAGAAAGCACGGGACTAGCGGGGACAATGAGCAGTTCTTC. The chain combines TRBV11-2 with TRBJ2-1; 13 bases match TRBD2. Germline V CDR1 and CDR2: SGHAT, FQNNGV. This CDR3 comprises 16 residues.